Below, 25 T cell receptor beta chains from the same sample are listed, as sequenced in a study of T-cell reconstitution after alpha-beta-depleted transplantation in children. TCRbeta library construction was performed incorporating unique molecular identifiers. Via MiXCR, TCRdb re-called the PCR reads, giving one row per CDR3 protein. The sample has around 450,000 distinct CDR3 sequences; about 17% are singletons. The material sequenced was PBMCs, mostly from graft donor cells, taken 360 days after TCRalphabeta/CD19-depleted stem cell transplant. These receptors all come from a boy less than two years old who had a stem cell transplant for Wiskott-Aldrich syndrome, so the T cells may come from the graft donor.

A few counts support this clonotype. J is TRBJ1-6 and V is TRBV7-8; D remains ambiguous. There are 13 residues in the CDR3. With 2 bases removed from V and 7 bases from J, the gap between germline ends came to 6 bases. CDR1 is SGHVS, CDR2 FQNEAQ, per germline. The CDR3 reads CASSLSPNSPLHF. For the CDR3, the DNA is TGTGCCAGCAGCTTATCACCCAATTCACCCCTCCACTTT.

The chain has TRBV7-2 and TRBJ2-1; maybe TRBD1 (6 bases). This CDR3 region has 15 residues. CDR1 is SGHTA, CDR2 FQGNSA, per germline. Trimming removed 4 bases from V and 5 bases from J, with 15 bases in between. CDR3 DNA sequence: TGTGCCAGCAGCTCGATCCGGGACAACAACAATGAGCAGTTCTTC. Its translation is CASSSIRDNNNEQFF.

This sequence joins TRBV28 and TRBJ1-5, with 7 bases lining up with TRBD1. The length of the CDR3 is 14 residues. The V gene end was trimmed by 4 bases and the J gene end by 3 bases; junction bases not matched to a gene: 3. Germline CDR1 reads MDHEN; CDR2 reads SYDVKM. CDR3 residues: CASSSTGDNQPQHF. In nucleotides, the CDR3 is TGTGCCAGCAGTTCTACAGGGGACAATCAGCCCCAGCATTTT.

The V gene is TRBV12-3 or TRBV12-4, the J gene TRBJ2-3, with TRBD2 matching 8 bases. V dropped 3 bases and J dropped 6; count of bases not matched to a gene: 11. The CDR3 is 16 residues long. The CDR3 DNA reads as TGTGCCAGCAGTTTTAGAAGCGGGAGAATGGTGGATACGCAGTATTTT. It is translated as CASSFRSGRMVDTQYF.

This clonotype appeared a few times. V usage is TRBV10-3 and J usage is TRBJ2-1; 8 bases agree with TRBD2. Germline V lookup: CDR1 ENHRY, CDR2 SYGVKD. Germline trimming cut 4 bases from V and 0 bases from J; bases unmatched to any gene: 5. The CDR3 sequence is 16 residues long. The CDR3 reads CAISGSGRSSYNEQFF. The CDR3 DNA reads TGTGCCATCAGTGGCAGCGGGAGAAGCTCCTACAATGAGCAGTTCTTC.

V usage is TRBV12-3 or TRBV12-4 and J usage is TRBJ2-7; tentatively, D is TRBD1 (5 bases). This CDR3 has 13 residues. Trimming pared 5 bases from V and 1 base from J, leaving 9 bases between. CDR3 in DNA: TGTGCCAGCAGTGAACAGGAATCCTACGAGCAGTACTTC. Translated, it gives CASSEQESYEQYF.

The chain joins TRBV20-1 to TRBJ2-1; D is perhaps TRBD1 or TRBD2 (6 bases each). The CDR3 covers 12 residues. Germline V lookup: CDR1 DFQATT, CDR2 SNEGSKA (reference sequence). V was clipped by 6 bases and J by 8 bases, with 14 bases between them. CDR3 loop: CSAHLGGDEQFF. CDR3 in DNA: TGCAGTGCCCACCTCGGGGGCGATGAGCAGTTCTTC.

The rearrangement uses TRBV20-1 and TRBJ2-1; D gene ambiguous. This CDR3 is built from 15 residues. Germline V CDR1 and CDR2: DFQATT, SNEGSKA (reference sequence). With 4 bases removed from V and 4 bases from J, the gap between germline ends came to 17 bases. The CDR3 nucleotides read TGCAGTGCTACCGAGACGCCGGTAGGGTACAATGAGCAGTTCTTC. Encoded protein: CSATETPVGYNEQFF.

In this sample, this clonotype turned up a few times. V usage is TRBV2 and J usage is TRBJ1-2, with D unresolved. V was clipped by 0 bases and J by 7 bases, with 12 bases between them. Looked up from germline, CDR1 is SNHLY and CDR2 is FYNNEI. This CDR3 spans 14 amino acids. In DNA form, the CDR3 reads TGTGCCAGCAGTGAAGCGGTGCGGGTTGGTGGCTACACCTTC. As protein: CASSEAVRVGGYTF.

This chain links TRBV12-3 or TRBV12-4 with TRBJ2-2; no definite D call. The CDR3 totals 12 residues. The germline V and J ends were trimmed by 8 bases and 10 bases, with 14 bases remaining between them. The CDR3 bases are TGTGCCAGCCAGCAACCCAGCGCGGAGCTGTTTTTT. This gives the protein CASQQPSAELFF.

CDR3 in DNA: TGTGCCAGCAGCCAAGATGCGGCTTCCTATAATTCACCCCTCCACTTT. The encoded protein is CASSQDAASYNSPLHF. The chain employs TRBV3-1 and TRBJ1-6; D gene uncertain. CDR3 length equals 16 residues. Trimming pared 0 bases from V and 1 base from J, leaving 7 bases between. Germline V gives CDR1 LGHDT, CDR2 YNNKEL (reference sequence).

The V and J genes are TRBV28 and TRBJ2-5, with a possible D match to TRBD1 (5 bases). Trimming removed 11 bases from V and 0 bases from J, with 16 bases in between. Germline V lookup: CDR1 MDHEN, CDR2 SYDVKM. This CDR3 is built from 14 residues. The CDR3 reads CAGAYRGYQETQYF. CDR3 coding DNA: TGTGCCGGGGCCTATCGTGGGTACCAAGAGACCCAGTACTTC.

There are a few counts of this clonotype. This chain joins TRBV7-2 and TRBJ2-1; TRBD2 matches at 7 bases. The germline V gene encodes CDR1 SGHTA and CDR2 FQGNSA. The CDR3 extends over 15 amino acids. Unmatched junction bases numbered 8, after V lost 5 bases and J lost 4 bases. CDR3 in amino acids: CASSLRAGIYNEQFF. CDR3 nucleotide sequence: TGTGCCAGCAGCCTACGAGCGGGGATTTACAATGAGCAGTTCTTC.

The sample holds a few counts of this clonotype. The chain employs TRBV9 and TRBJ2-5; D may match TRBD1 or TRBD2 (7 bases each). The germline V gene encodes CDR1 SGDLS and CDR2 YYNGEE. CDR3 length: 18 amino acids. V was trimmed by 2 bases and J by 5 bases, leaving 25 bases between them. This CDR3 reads CASSVSSSGTALMETQYF. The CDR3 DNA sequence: TGTGCCAGCAGCGTCAGTTCCAGCGGGACAGCCCTCATGGAGACCCAGTACTTC.

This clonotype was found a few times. CDR3 DNA: TGTGCCACCAGCAGAGGCTGGGGGGCAGGGAAAACTGAAGCTTTCTTT. Residues: CATSRGWGAGKTEAFF. The chain has TRBV15 and TRBJ1-1; a possible D gene is TRBD1 (6 bases). V dropped 1 base and J dropped 5 bases, with 17 bases sitting between them. This CDR3 is built from 16 residues. CDR1 and CDR2 (germline): LNHNV, YYDKDF (reference sequence). The whole variable domain, remainder taken from reference TRBV15 and TRBJ1-1, is DAMVIQNPRYQVTQFGKPVTLSCSQTLNHNVMYWYQQKSSQAPKLLFHYYDKDFNNEADTPDNFQSRRPNTSFCFLDIRSPGLGDTAMYLCATSRGWGAGKTEAFFGQGTRLTVV.

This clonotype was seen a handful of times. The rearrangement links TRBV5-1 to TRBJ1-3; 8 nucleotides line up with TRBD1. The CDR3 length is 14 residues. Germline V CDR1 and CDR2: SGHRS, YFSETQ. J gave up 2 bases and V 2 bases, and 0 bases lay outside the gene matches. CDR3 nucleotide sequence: TGCGCCAGCAGCTTCAGGGGGCCTGGAAACACCATATATTTT. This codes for CASSFRGPGNTIYF.

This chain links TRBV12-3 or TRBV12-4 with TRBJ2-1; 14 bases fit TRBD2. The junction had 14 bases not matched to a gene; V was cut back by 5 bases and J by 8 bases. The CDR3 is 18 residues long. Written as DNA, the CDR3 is TGTGCCAGCAGTCCACCCTCTTCCGGGACTAGCGGGAGTTATGAGCAGTTCTTC. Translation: CASSPPSSGTSGSYEQFF.

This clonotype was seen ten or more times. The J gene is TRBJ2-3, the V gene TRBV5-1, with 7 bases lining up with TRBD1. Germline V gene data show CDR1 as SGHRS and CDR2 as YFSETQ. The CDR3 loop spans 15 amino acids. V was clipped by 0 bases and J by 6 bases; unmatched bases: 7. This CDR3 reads CASSLGDSSTDTQYF. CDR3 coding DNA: TGCGCCAGCAGCTTGGGGGACAGCTCGACGGATACGCAGTATTTT.

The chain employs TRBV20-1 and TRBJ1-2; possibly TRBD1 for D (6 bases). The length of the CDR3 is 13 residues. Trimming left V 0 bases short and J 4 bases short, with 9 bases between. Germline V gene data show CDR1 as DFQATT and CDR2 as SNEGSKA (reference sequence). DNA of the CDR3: TGCAGTGCTAGAGACCCCAGGGGCTATGGCTACACCTTC. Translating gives CSARDPRGYGYTF.

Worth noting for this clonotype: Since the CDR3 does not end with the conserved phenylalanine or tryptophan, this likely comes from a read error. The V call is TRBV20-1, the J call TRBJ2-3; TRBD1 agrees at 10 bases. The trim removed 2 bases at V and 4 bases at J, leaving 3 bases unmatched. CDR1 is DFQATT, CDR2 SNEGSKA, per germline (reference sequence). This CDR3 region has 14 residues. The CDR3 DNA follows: TGCAGTGCTAGACGACAGGGGGCATCAGATACGCAGTATCTT. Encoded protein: CSARRQGASDTQYL.

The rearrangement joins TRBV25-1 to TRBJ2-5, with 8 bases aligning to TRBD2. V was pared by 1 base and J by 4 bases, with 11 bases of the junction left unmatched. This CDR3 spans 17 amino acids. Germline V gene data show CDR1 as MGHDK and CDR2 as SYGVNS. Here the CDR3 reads CASSESHGRAGGETQYF. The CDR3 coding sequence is TGTGCCAGCAGTGAATCTCACGGGAGGGCCGGGGGAGAGACCCAGTACTTC.

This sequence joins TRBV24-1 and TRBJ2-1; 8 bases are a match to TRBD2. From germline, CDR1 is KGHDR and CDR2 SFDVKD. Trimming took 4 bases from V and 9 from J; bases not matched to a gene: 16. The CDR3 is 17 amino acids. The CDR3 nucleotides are TGTGCCACCAGTGAATACTTGGGACTAGAGGGGGGGGGTGAGCAGTTCTTC. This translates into CATSEYLGLEGGGEQFF.

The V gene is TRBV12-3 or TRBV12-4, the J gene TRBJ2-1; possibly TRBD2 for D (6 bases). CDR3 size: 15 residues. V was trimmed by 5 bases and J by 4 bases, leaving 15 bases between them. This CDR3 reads CASSRGTNFYNEQFF. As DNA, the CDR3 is TGTGCCAGCAGTCGGGGGACCAATTTTTACAATGAGCAGTTCTTC.

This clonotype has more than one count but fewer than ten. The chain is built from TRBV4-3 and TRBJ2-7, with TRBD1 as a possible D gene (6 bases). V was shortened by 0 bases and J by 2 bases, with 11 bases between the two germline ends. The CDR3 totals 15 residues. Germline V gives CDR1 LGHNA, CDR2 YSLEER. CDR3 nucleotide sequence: TGCGCCAGCAGCCAAGAAGGACAGCTCGCCTACGAGCAGTACTTC. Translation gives CASSQEGQLAYEQYF.

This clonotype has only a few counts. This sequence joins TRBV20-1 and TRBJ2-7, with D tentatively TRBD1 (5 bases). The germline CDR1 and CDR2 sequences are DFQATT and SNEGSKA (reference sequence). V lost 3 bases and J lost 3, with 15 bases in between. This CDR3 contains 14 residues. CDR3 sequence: CSARWTTPRYEQYF. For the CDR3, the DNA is TGCAGTGCTAGGTGGACAACCCCACGCTACGAGCAGTACTTC.